The T cell receptor beta chain described here comes from a study of T cells in Graves' hyperthyroidism and ophthalmopathy. Amplified regions were TCR beta CDR3 sequences from RNA transcripts. HTBI primers were used for first-round RT-PCR of the TCR CDR3. TCRdb itself ran the multiplex PCR reads through MiXCR, one entry per CDR3 protein. The sample lists 300,000 to 450,000 distinct CDR3 sequences; more than 20% were seen once. This clonotype was detected only a few times. Based on clinical symptoms, serum thyroxine and TRAb, thyroid ultrasound and orbital computed tomography, diagnoses were reached. Each 10 ml fresh peripheral blood draw supplied the PBMCs. Sequencing input: blood. This TCR derives from a man aged 45 to 65 with Graves' hyperthyroidism.

CDR3 coding DNA: TGTGCCAGCAGTTTTTTCAATGAGGGGTTCAATGAGCAGTTCTTC. This translates into CASSFFNEGFNEQFF. The chain combines TRBV28 with TRBJ2-1, with D possibly called TRBD1 or TRBD2 (5 bases each). CDR1 is MDHEN, CDR2 SYDVKM, per germline. Trimming removed 3 bases at V and 6 bases at J, with 15 bases between. There are 15 residues in the CDR3.